This entry concerns a single TCR beta chain. Its antigen is not known. The CDR3 is made up of 16 amino acids. Germline V gene data show CDR1 as MNHNS and CDR2 as SASEGT. The V and J ends lost 0 bases and 5 bases respectively, with 13 bases between them. These data originate in a study of early T cells in non-severe SARS-CoV-2 infection. For the study at large: Whole-blood bulk RNA, unsorted, was sequenced, and chains were unpaired. Points from the study as a whole: Matches to VDJdb favored anti-spike CD8 responses and missed private and CD4 specificities.

In the library, individual cDNA molecules carried attached unique molecular identifiers. Using its own MiXCR run on the 5' RACE reads, TCRdb lists one record per CDR3 protein. Found here are about 83,000 distinct CDR3 sequences, 9% to 15% of them singletons; the top ten hold more than 6.5%. Sample: whole blood. The receptor's source is an adult who was a healthcare worker with PCR-confirmed SARS-CoV-2 infection or an uninfected control (not recorded which). The chain couples TRBV6-1 to TRBJ1-4; D might be TRBD1 (5 bases). Written as DNA, the CDR3 is TGTGCCAGCAGTGAAGCACGGCCAGGGTGGAATGAAAAACTGTTTTTT. This gives the protein CASSEARPGWNEKLFF.